This T cell receptor (beta chain) was documented in a study of multiple sclerosis patients with progressive multifocal leukoencephalopathy (dated by TCRdb to the late 2010s). For the wider study: Peripheral T and B cells were examined in MS patients who developed PML (4 under natalizumab, 1 after alemtuzumab) and in treated patients who did not develop PML. From before therapy, through 6 and 12 months, up to PML onset, two natalizumab-treated patients who later developed PML were tracked longitudinally. The goal of the study was to detect any JC virus-specific or public T-cell expansions that arose at the time of PML onset. Overall study outcomes, separate from this receptor: With only a small, descriptive cohort, it remained unclear whether the findings reflect JC virus infection or general immunocompromise. When PML developed, neither common TRBV or TRBJ gene usage nor preferential TRBV-TRBJ pairings were detected. Although TRB clones above 0.5% frequency turned up only in PML patients, the clones expanded at PML onset were already present before and during natalizumab therapy. Lower normalized Shannon entropy suggested less diverse TRB repertoires in most PML patients, whereas the natalizumab-treated controls showed values near 1. The analysis covered only peripheral blood, although cerebrospinal fluid or brain lymphocytes might be more informative for natalizumab-associated PML.

Worth noting for this clone: Its antigen has not been determined. Per-base quality was not reported, and no clone a single base away is much larger than it.

From cysteine to phenylalanine, the CDR3 is 17 amino acids long. Solely the CDR3 DNA is kept, with 51 bases framed from the first base. Germline trimming amounts to 0 bases on V and 11 bases on J, with 14 as the count of junction bases outside the gene matches. The germline V gene specifies MNHNS as CDR1 and SASEGT as CDR2. Receptors were amplified or captured by the immunoSEQ multiplex PCR assay. Synthetic inline TR CDR3 controls covering all V-J pairings were spiked into each PCR to estimate template counts and remove amplification bias. Reads went through processing to reduce amplification and sequencing bias, and quantification was done against synthetic TR CDR3 analogs. Turning to the authors' computational methods: Raw data were processed in ImmunoSEQ Analyzer, with out-of-frame sequences and CDR3s containing stop codons removed, and genes were named according to IMGT nomenclature. Normalized Shannon entropy, defined as 1 minus Pielou's evenness, served as the summary measure of repertoire diversity. TRB sequences were treated as identical only when sharing V gene, J gene and CDR3. Public PML clonotypes were defined as CDR3s shared by two or more PML-onset samples but absent from earlier samples, from controls, and from public databases. CDR3 amino acid composition by position was analyzed with Skylign using the observed count method. TCRdb obtained this table from immuneACCESS and retained in-frame rearrangements with V and J assigned. These tables miss some clones; where compared with another copy, unresolved V genes account for less than half of the shortfall, and the remainder is unexplained. D and trimming were read from the DNA, whereas the V and J calls and clone size are those reported in that table. The sample records about 30,000 clones, about nine tenths of which are singletons. More than 1.3% of the sample is in the top ten clones.

Reading the label with the study, this specimen's time point is: 5 to 6 months of natalizumab therapy. The treatment or condition label on this specimen signifies: on natalizumab therapy at sampling. Every listed patient had received interferon beta before, and every PML patient was female. Blood samples at T1 and T2 were obtained at 6 and 12 months of natalizumab therapy, respectively. Isolation of peripheral blood mononuclear cells was performed by Ficoll-Hypaque density gradient centrifugation. The receptor was derived from a human donor with multiple sclerosis. The material sequenced was PBMCs, taken from a patient treated with natalizumab. The rearranged chain carries TRBV6-1 and TRBJ2-5, with 11 bases in between that match TRBD2. CDR3 loop: CASSEAHSGRAGYRQYF. The sequence in DNA is TGTGCCAGCAGTGAAGCGCATAGCGGGAGGGCTGGTTATAGGCAGTACTTC.